These 27 T cell receptor beta chains share one sample of origin, sequenced in a study of shared clonotypes between healthy human individuals. Assay used: immunoSEQ multiplex PCR; TCRdb lists only in-frame clones, some missing. This table has under 2,500,000 clones, approximately 95% appearing once. The sample taken for sequencing was naive CD4+ T cells sorted from blood. As for subset: CD45RA+ positively selected. Every receptor here comes from a man aged 18 to 30 in good health.

The table lists this clone with a count of one. V is TRBV15 and J is TRBJ2-7; TRBD2 agrees at 8 bases. The CDR3 is made up of 13 amino acids. The J segment lost 4 bases and the V segment lost 5 bases, leaving 4 bases of the junction unmatched. The germline gives CDR1 LNHNV, CDR2 YYDKDF (reference sequence). This CDR3 reads CATSPGRVYEQYF. DNA of the CDR3: TGTGCCACCAGCCCCGGGAGGGTATACGAGCAGTACTTC.

The V gene is TRBV7-9, the J gene TRBJ1-2; TRBD1 aligns across 7 bases. The CDR3 has 15 residues. Germline lookup yields CDR1 SEHNR and CDR2 FQNEAQ (reference sequence). V lost 5 bases, J lost 4 bases, and 10 bases stayed unmatched. CDR3 protein: CASSPGQAVIYGYTF. In nucleotides, the CDR3 is TGTGCCAGCAGCCCCGGACAGGCTGTCATCTATGGCTACACCTTC.

The V and J genes are TRBV18 and TRBJ1-5, with 8 bases that match TRBD1. CDR3 length: 15 amino acids. Germline CDR1 is KGHSH and CDR2 is LQKENI. The ends lost 1 base at V and 3 bases at J; junction bases unmatched: 2. CDR3 loop: CASSPLDRVNQPQHF. For the CDR3, the DNA is TGTGCCAGCTCACCACTGGACAGGGTCAATCAGCCCCAGCATTTT. The full variable domain, with the rest looked up from reference TRBV18 and TRBJ1-5, is NAGVMQNPRHLVRRRGQEARLRCSPMKGHSHVYWYRQLPEEGLKFMVYLQKENIIDESGMPKERFSAEFPKEGPSILRIQQVVRGDSAAYFCASSPLDRVNQPQHFGDGTRLSIL.

Note on this clone: The sample contains more than one DNA sequence encoding this CDR3. V gene TRBV5-1 combines with J gene TRBJ2-7; 8 nucleotides line up with TRBD1. Germline loops: CDR1 SGHRS, CDR2 YFSETQ. V lost 5 bases, J lost 3 bases, and 10 bases stayed unmatched. This CDR3 has 15 residues. CDR3 residues: CASRTGTGGIYEQYF. The CDR3 DNA sequence: TGCGCCAGCAGAACCGGGACAGGCGGCATCTACGAGCAGTACTTC.

This clone occurred once. The chain links TRBV4-1 to TRBJ2-3; 11 bases line up with TRBD1. The junction had 8 bases not matched to a gene; V was cut back by 1 base and J by 2 bases. The CDR3 is 18 residues long. The germline CDR1 and CDR2 sequences are MGHRA and YSYEKL. CDR3 nucleotides: TGCGCCAGCAGCCAAGTAGGGGGTGGACAGGGGGCCACAGATACGCAGTATTTT. It translates to CASSQVGGGQGATDTQYF.

This clone was observed once. The chain has TRBV6-5 and TRBJ1-6, with 8 positions matching TRBD1. The CDR3 is 13 amino acids. J was trimmed by 10 bases and V by 6 bases; bases with no gene match: 5. The V gene's germline CDR1 is MNHEY and CDR2 SVGAGI. CDR3 amino acids: CASSGTGVSPLHF. CDR3 bases: TGTGCCAGCAGCGGGACAGGAGTATCACCCCTCCACTTT.

A word on this clone: Other DNA sequences of this sample code for an identical CDR3. The chain joins TRBV5-1 to TRBJ1-5; D uncertain. The CDR3 sequence is 14 residues long. CDR1 and CDR2 (germline): SGHRS, YFSETQ. V dropped 0 bases and J dropped 2 bases, with 6 bases sitting between them. The CDR3 DNA reads as TGCGCCAGCAGCTTGGATCTGGGCAATCAGCCCCAGCATTTT. Protein: CASSLDLGNQPQHF.

V and J are TRBV6-1 and TRBJ1-4, with D possibly matching TRBD1 (5 bases). The germline V and J ends were trimmed by 1 base and 4 bases, with 13 bases remaining between them. Germline CDR1 MNHNS, CDR2 SASEGT. The CDR3 has 16 residues. In nucleotides, the CDR3 is TGTGCCAGCAGTGAAGGGGCAGGGCAGGGTAATGAAAAACTGTTTTTT. This gives the protein CASSEGAGQGNEKLFF.

The V gene is TRBV6-1, the J gene TRBJ2-3, with a weak D call TRBD2 (6 bases). The V end lost 6 bases, the J end lost 2 bases, and 15 bases lay between the germline ends. The CDR3 spans 15 residues. Germline V lookup: CDR1 MNHNS, CDR2 SASEGT. The CDR3 sequence: CASRDGGTPTDTQYF. The CDR3 bases are TGTGCCAGCAGGGATGGGGGGACTCCCACAGATACGCAGTATTTT.

This chain uses TRBV2 with TRBJ1-5, with a weak D call TRBD1 (5 bases). The CDR3 runs 15 residues. V was cut by 3 bases and J by 3 bases, with 12 bases left in between. CDR1 is SNHLY, CDR2 FYNNEI, per germline. The CDR3 sequence: CASSEDDRPNQPQHF. DNA of the CDR3: TGTGCCAGCAGTGAGGATGACAGACCCAATCAGCCCCAGCATTTT.

The CDR3 loop is CASSLGQVRLSPLHF. CDR3 DNA: TGTGCCAGCAGCCTCGGACAGGTTCGCCTTTCACCCCTCCACTTT. The chain has TRBV5-6 and TRBJ1-6; TRBD1 matches 7 bases. Germline loops: CDR1 SGHDT, CDR2 YYEEEE. The CDR3 length is 15 residues. V lost 4 bases to trimming and J lost 9 bases; unmatched junction nucleotides: 10. The variable domain in full, with the rest retrieved from reference TRBV5-6 and TRBJ1-6, is DAGVTQSPTHLIKTRGQQVTLRCSPKSGHDTVSWYQQALGQGPQFIFQYYEEEERQRGNFPDRFSGHQFPNYSSELNVNALLLGDSALYLCASSLGQVRLSPLHFGNGTRLTVT.

The CDR3 nucleotides are TGTGCCAGCAGCTTGGTTACAAACTACGAGCAGTACTTC. It encodes CASSLVTNYEQYF. V and J are TRBV5-6 and TRBJ2-7; no reliable D call. CDR1 and CDR2 from the germline V gene are SGHDT and YYEEEE. V was trimmed by 0 bases and J by 3 bases, leaving 7 bases between them. The CDR3 runs 13 residues.

The chain couples TRBV19 to TRBJ1-3; no firm D call. Between the trimmed V and J ends, which lost 6 bases and 4 bases, there was a span of 16 bases. CDR1 is LNHDA and CDR2 is SQIVND in the germline V gene (reference sequence). This CDR3 has 15 residues. In DNA, the CDR3 is TGTGCCAGTAGGCTGGGGAGGGAGCCCGGAAACACCATATATTTT. Protein: CASRLGREPGNTIYF.

The rearrangement uses TRBV5-1 and TRBJ2-7, with 9 bases identical to TRBD1. This CDR3 has 15 residues. Trimming took 2 bases from V and 5 from J; bases not matched to a gene: 8. CDR1 is SGHRS and CDR2 is YFSETQ in the germline V gene. The CDR3 nucleotides are TGCGCCAGCAGCTTCTGGGGACAGGGAGGGAACGAGCAGTACTTC. Residues: CASSFWGQGGNEQYF. Drawing the rest from reference TRBV5-1 and TRBJ2-7, the complete variable domain is KAGVTQTPRYLIKTRGQQVTLSCSPISGHRSVSWYQQTPGQGLQFLFEYFSETQRNKGNFPGRFSGRQFSNSRSEMNVSTLELGDSALYLCASSFWGQGGNEQYFGPGTRLTVT.

The chain recombines TRBV5-6 with TRBJ2-1; TRBD1 might be the D (5 bases). Per the germline V gene, CDR1 is SGHDT and CDR2 is YYEEEE. The CDR3 is 14 amino acids. Trimming removed 2 bases at V and 2 bases at J, with 8 bases between. CDR3 in DNA: TGTGCCAGCAGCTTAGTACAGGCCTACAATGAGCAGTTCTTC. Translated: CASSLVQAYNEQFF. The variable domain in full, completed from reference TRBV5-6 and TRBJ2-1, reads DAGVTQSPTHLIKTRGQQVTLRCSPKSGHDTVSWYQQALGQGPQFIFQYYEEEERQRGNFPDRFSGHQFPNYSSELNVNALLLGDSALYLCASSLVQAYNEQFFGPGTRLTVL.

This chain uses TRBV25-1 with TRBJ2-6; D gene uncertain. CDR3 length equals 15 residues. Germline values: CDR1 MGHDK, CDR2 SYGVNS. Trimming took off 7 bases at V and 2 bases at J, with 12 bases between the two ends. This CDR3 is CASTPRIAGANVLTF. The CDR3 DNA reads TGTGCCAGCACCCCTCGTATTGCTGGGGCCAACGTCCTGACTTTC.

This clone showed up just a few times. The chain combines TRBV6-5 with TRBJ1-6, with D perhaps TRBD1 (6 bases). This CDR3 is 16 amino acids long. V shed 0 bases and J shed 10 bases, with 16 bases lying between them. In germline, CDR1 is MNHEY, CDR2 SVGAGI. CDR3: CASSYSKGGAASPLHF. DNA for the CDR3: TGTGCCAGCAGTTACTCGAAGGGGGGGGCAGCGTCACCCCTCCACTTT.

J is TRBJ2-1 and V is TRBV7-9; perhaps TRBD1 as D (6 bases). The V end lost 5 bases, the J end lost 7 bases, and 12 bases lay between the germline ends. This CDR3 contains 13 residues. Germline V gene lookup returns CDR1 SEHNR and CDR2 FQNEAQ (reference sequence). The CDR3 DNA follows: TGTGCCAGCAGCGAACAGGGAAGGAATGAGCAGTTCTTC. It codes for CASSEQGRNEQFF.

This clone was recorded only once. The chain couples TRBV28 to TRBJ1-1, with D perhaps matching TRBD1 (6 bases). V lost 9 bases and J lost 2, with 13 bases in between. The CDR3 is made up of 13 amino acids. Germline CDR1 MDHEN, CDR2 SYDVKM. The CDR3: CASGGQLNTEAFF. CDR3 DNA sequence: TGTGCCAGTGGAGGACAGCTTAACACTGAAGCTTTCTTT.

This chain joins TRBV2 and TRBJ1-3, with 7 bases identical to TRBD1. The CDR3 has 15 amino acids. From germline, CDR1 is SNHLY and CDR2 FYNNEI. V lost 6 bases, J lost 4 bases, and 9 bases stayed unmatched. CDR3 region: CASRMTGNIGNTIYF. CDR3 DNA: TGTGCCAGCAGGATGACAGGGAATATCGGAAACACCATATATTTT.

The gene calls are TRBV11-2 and TRBJ1-2, with TRBD1 matching 8 bases. CDR1 is SGHAT, CDR2 FQNNGV, per germline. The CDR3 consists of 16 residues. V lost 3 bases, J lost 4 bases, and 10 bases stayed unmatched. CDR3: CASSFLQGAGIYGYTF. The CDR3 nucleotides read TGTGCCAGCAGCTTCCTTCAGGGGGCCGGAATCTATGGCTACACCTTC.

This clone is a singleton in its sample. V is TRBV6-1 and J is TRBJ2-5; a weak D match, TRBD2 (5 bases). The V end was cut by 5 bases, the J end by 4 bases, with 8 bases between. Germline V lookup: CDR1 MNHNS, CDR2 SASEGT. This CDR3 spans 12 amino acids. CDR3 in amino acids: CASSSEGETQYF. The CDR3 DNA reads TGTGCCAGCAGTTCAGAGGGAGAGACCCAGTACTTC.

CDR3 sequence reads: CASSGGAGGLYSYNEQFF. Written as DNA, the CDR3 is TGTGCCAGCAGTGGTGGGGCGGGAGGACTTTACTCCTACAATGAGCAGTTCTTC. This chain uses TRBV6-4 with TRBJ2-1; 8 bases line up with TRBD2. CDR3 length: 18 amino acids. The germline gives CDR1 MRHNA, CDR2 SNTAGT. The J segment lost 0 bases and the V segment lost 4 bases, leaving 11 bases of the junction unmatched.

This chain links TRBV19 with TRBJ1-3; 7 positions match TRBD1. Germline trimming cut 5 bases from V and 0 bases from J; bases unmatched to any gene: 10. Germline V gene sequence: CDR1 LNHDA, CDR2 SQIVND (reference sequence). The CDR3 runs to 17 residues. Written as DNA, the CDR3 is TGTGCCAGTAGTCCCATGGACAGGACCTTCTCTGGAAACACCATATATTTT. Translating gives CASSPMDRTFSGNTIYF.

Comment on this clone: The same CDR3 arises from other DNA sequences in this sample as well. The V gene is TRBV29-1, the J gene TRBJ2-2; no clear D. Germline V gene data show CDR1 as SQVTM and CDR2 as ANQGSEA. V was clipped by 3 bases and J by 3 bases, with 8 bases between them. The CDR3 is 13 residues long. CDR3 nucleotide sequence: TGCAGCGTTGATTCGGGTTACACCGGGGAGCTGTTTTTT. Its protein product is CSVDSGYTGELFF.

The chain links TRBV27 to TRBJ1-2, with TRBD1 matching over 9 bases. CDR3 length: 14 amino acids. The V segment lost 5 bases and the J segment 7 bases; nucleotides outside the gene matches: 8. Germline values: CDR1 MNHEY, CDR2 SMNVEV (reference sequence). The CDR3 bases are TGTGCCAGCAGTAAGGACAGGGGAAGTCGTGGCTACACCTTC. This encodes CASSKDRGSRGYTF.

This clone was seen only once. The rearrangement uses TRBV5-5 and TRBJ2-5; no clear D gene. V gave up 0 bases and J gave up 2 bases, with 11 bases separating them. Germline values: CDR1 SGHKS, CDR2 YYEKEE (reference sequence). The CDR3 totals 15 residues. CDR3 nucleotides: TGTGCCAGCAGCTTGGGGGGTCCCCCTCAAGAGACCCAGTACTTC. This sequence encodes CASSLGGPPQETQYF.